Below are 18 T cell receptor beta chains sequenced from a single sample in a study of blood T cell repertoires in COVID-19. The repertoire was sequenced with immunoSEQ multiplex PCR; TCRdb's copy has only in-frame clones and lacks some. There are 150,000 to 200,000 clones in the sample; 84% occur only once, and nearly 8% lies in the top ten. Material for sequencing was PBMCs or T cells enriched from blood (not recorded which). These receptor sequences come from a woman aged 45-65 years who had recovered from COVID-19.

This clone occurred once. This sequence joins TRBV28 and TRBJ1-2; the D gene is possibly TRBD1 (5 bases). CDR1 and CDR2 from the germline V gene are MDHEN and SYDVKM. Trimming left V 6 bases short and J 8 bases short, with 10 bases between. CDR3 length: 11 amino acids. The CDR3 DNA sequence: TGTGCCAGCAGCGACCGACAGGGCTACACCTTC. Protein sequence: CASSDRQGYTF.

This clone showed up just once. The rearrangement uses TRBV4-3 and TRBJ2-3; D perhaps matches TRBD1 (6 bases). V was trimmed by 0 bases and J by 0 bases, leaving 7 bases between them. The V gene's germline CDR1 is LGHNA and CDR2 YSLEER. This CDR3 comprises 15 residues. The CDR3 protein is CASSQEGGSTDTQYF. The CDR3 nucleotides are TGCGCCAGCAGCCAAGAAGGGGGTAGCACAGATACGCAGTATTTT.

This rearrangement joins TRBV5-8 to TRBJ2-7, with no clear D. The germline CDR1 and CDR2 sequences are SGHTS and YDEGEE. CDR3 length: 11 residues. V dropped 7 bases and J dropped 3 bases, with 8 bases sitting between them. The CDR3 coding sequence is TGTGCCAGCGAGAGAGTCTACGAGCAGTACTTC. It encodes CASERVYEQYF. The full variable domain, with the rest looked up from reference TRBV5-8 and TRBJ2-7, is EAGVTQSPTHLIKTRGQQATLRCSPISGHTSVYWYQQALGLGLQFLLWYDEGEERNRGNFPPRFSGRQFPNYSSELNVNALELEDSALYLCASERVYEQYFGPGTRLTVT.

This chain links TRBV18 with TRBJ2-7; D gene ambiguous. The CDR3 contains 14 residues. Trimming cost V 3 bases and J 2 bases, with 11 bases left between them. CDR1 KGHSH and CDR2 LQKENI come from the germline V gene. Here the CDR3 DNA reads TGTGCCAGCTCACCCAGCGCCGTAACCTACGAGCAGTACTTC. Translated, it gives CASSPSAVTYEQYF.

The chain's CDR3 is CASSYSDRETDTQYF. CDR3 DNA: TGTGCCAGCAGTTACTCGGACAGGGAAACAGATACGCAGTATTTT. J is TRBJ2-3 and V is TRBV6-5; 8 bases agree with TRBD1. After removal of 0 bases from V and 3 bases from J, the junction contained 2 bases not matched to a gene. CDR1 is MNHEY and CDR2 is SVGAGI in the germline V gene. The CDR3 length is 15 residues.

This clone was observed a single time. The chain joins TRBV12-3 or TRBV12-4 to TRBJ1-1; D is unresolved. V lost 0 bases and J 8 bases, leaving 10 bases between the germline ends. The CDR3 totals 13 residues. This CDR3 reads CASSLAFPGEAFF. The DNA for the CDR3 is TGTGCCAGCAGTTTAGCGTTCCCTGGCGAAGCTTTCTTT.

The chain couples TRBV4-2 to TRBJ2-1; TRBD2 matches at 10 bases. This CDR3 comprises 18 residues. Looked up from germline, CDR1 is LGHNA and CDR2 is YNFKEQ. V was clipped by 4 bases and J by 3 bases; unmatched bases: 12. The chain's CDR3 is CASSRGGLAGADYNEQFF. In DNA form, the CDR3 reads TGTGCCAGCAGCCGAGGAGGCCTAGCGGGAGCCGACTACAATGAGCAGTTCTTC.

The chain uses TRBV7-9 and TRBJ1-4; no clear D. The V gene's germline CDR1 is SEHNR and CDR2 FQNEAQ (reference sequence). There are 16 residues in the CDR3. V was cut by 0 bases and J by 0 bases, with 8 bases left in between. The CDR3 sequence is CASSLAGGATNEKLFF. CDR3 bases: TGTGCCAGCAGCTTAGCAGGTGGAGCAACTAATGAAAAACTGTTTTTT.

The chain has TRBV4-3 and TRBJ1-5, with 8 bases matching TRBD1. Per germline, CDR1 LGHNA and CDR2 YSLEER. Trimming at V came to 0 bases and at J to 6 bases, leaving 4 bases not matched to a gene. The CDR3 extends over 15 amino acids. CDR3 DNA sequence: TGCGCCAGCAGCCAAGATTCAGGGGGCGGTCAGCCCCAGCATTTT. This sequence encodes CASSQDSGGGQPQHF.

The chain carries TRBV19 and TRBJ2-2, with D tentatively TRBD1 (6 bases). Trimming cost V 10 bases and J 3 bases, with 15 bases left between them. The CDR3 has 14 residues. Per germline, CDR1 LNHDA and CDR2 SQIVND (reference sequence). Here the CDR3 DNA reads TGTGCCATTAGATCCAGGGGCGACACCGGGGAGCTGTTTTTT. It translates to CAIRSRGDTGELFF. The full variable domain, completed using reference TRBV19 and TRBJ2-2, is DGGITQSPKYLFRKEGQNVTLSCEQNLNHDAMYWYRQDPGQGLRLIYYSQIVNDFQKGDIAEGYSVSREKKESFPLTVTSAQKNPTAFYLCAIRSRGDTGELFFGEGSRLTVL.

This chain uses TRBV19 with TRBJ2-7; D possibly corresponds to TRBD2 (6 bases). Germline CDR1 LNHDA, CDR2 SQIVND (reference sequence). The V and J ends lost 5 bases and 4 bases respectively, with 18 bases between them. The CDR3 is 15 residues long. The chain's CDR3 is CASSRWVGREYEQYF. CDR3 coding DNA: TGTGCCAGTAGTCGTTGGGTCGGGCGGGAATACGAGCAGTACTTC.

In this sample, this clone turned up a few times. The chain joins TRBV4-1 to TRBJ2-1; D might be TRBD2 (6 bases). V dropped 1 base and J dropped 8 bases, with 21 bases sitting between them. The CDR3 covers 17 residues. The V gene's germline CDR1 is MGHRA and CDR2 YSYEKL. Here the CDR3 reads CASSQGVVGRRRDEQFF. The CDR3 region has the DNA TGCGCCAGCAGCCAAGGGGTAGTTGGGAGGCGACGGGATGAGCAGTTCTTC.

The V gene is TRBV28, the J gene TRBJ1-6; TRBD1 aligns across 8 bases. The V gene's germline CDR1 is MDHEN and CDR2 SYDVKM. The CDR3 runs 16 residues. V lost 3 bases to trimming and J lost 8 bases; unmatched junction nucleotides: 9. CDR3 coding DNA: TGTGCCAGCAGTTTCTCTGACAGGGGCCGGGATTCACCCCTCCACTTT. It yields the protein CASSFSDRGRDSPLHF.

This rearrangement joins TRBV28 to TRBJ1-5; 10 nucleotides line up with TRBD1. The CDR3 consists of 16 residues. With 6 bases clipped from V and 7 bases from J, the junction kept 12 bases outside the gene matches. Germline-derived CDR1 and CDR2 are MDHEN and SYDVKM. The CDR3 DNA reads TGTGCCAGCAGGACAGGGGGCCCACGGGTAAGGCAGCCCCAGCATTTT. This translates into CASRTGGPRVRQPQHF.

The genes are TRBV2 and TRBJ1-4; D perhaps matches TRBD1 (5 bases). The CDR3 runs to 13 residues. The germline CDR1 and CDR2 sequences are SNHLY and FYNNEI. V dropped 8 bases and J dropped 6 bases, with 13 bases sitting between them. CDR3 protein: CASSGWSDEKLFF. The CDR3 coding sequence is TGTGCCAGCTCAGGGTGGTCGGATGAAAAACTGTTTTTT.

The rearrangement joins TRBV5-6 to TRBJ2-2; D not resolved. CDR3 size: 15 residues. CDR1 is SGHDT, CDR2 YYEEEE, per germline. Trimming took off 3 bases at V and 8 bases at J, with 17 bases between the two ends. CDR3 nucleotides: TGTGCCAGCAGCTCCCCGTCGAGAGGTTGGGGGGAGCTGTTTTTT. It codes for CASSSPSRGWGELFF.

This clone was found a few times. The rearrangement links TRBV6-2 or TRBV6-3 to TRBJ2-5; 7 bases map to TRBD2. This CDR3 is built from 18 residues. V trimming: 0 bases; J trimming: 0 bases; junction bases outside the gene matches: 10. Germline-derived CDR1 and CDR2 are MNHEY and SVGEGT. This chain's CDR3 is CASSYSREALADQETQYF. CDR3 bases: TGTGCCAGCAGTTACTCTAGGGAGGCCCTAGCGGACCAAGAGACCCAGTACTTC.

V and J are TRBV7-3 and TRBJ2-3; 7 bases are shared with TRBD2. From germline, CDR1 is SGHTA and CDR2 FQGTGA. CDR3 size: 15 residues. Losses at the gene ends were 1 base for V and 1 base for J; bases not matched to a gene: 2. The CDR3 spells CASSLSAGGTDTQYF. CDR3 coding DNA: TGTGCCAGCAGCTTAAGCGCGGGAGGCACAGATACGCAGTATTTT.